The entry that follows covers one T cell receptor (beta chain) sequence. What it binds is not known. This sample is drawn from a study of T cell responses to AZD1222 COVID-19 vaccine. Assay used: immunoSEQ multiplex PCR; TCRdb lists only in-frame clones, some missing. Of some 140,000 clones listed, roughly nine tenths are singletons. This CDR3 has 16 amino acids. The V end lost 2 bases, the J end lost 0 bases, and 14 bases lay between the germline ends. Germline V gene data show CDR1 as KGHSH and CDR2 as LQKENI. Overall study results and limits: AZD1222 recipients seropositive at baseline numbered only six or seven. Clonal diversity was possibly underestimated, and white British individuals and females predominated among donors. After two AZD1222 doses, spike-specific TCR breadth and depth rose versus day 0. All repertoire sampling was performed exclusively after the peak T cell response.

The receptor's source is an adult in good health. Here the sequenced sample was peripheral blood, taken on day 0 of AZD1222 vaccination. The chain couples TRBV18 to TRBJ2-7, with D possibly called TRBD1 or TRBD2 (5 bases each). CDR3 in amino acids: CASSPNPAGSSYEQYF. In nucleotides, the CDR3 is TGTGCCAGCTCACCAAACCCGGCAGGGAGCTCCTACGAGCAGTACTTC.